This TCR beta chain came from a study of beta chain features in type 1 diabetes (dated by TCRdb to the late 2010s). About the full investigation: No differences in mean age, gender distribution, total cell number or subset yield were found between patients and healthy donors. The study compared TCRB repertoires of sorted circulating CD4+ T cell subsets between recently diagnosed type 1 diabetes patients and matched healthy donors. Regulatory and stem cell-like memory subsets were isolated from only 8 patients and 8 healthy donors, whereas naive and central memory subsets came from all 30 or so donors. A total of some 110 million sorted cells were examined across all samples, and a strong correlation was observed between cell number per subset and RNA yield.

In the germline V gene, CDR1 corresponds to LGHNA and CDR2 to YSLEER. The CDR3 covers 15 residues, taking in both the cysteine and the phenylalanine. The read is trimmed to its CDR3 DNA, 45 bases read in frame from base 1. Trimmed from V: 5 bases; trimmed from J: 5 bases; junction bases lacking a gene match: 9. What the work shows at the level of the full study, not this receptor alone: Because the HLA sub-analyses included only small numbers of individuals, any influence of HLA type on TCRB rearrangement was left unresolved. Type 1 diabetes patients showed a moderate but significant shortening of TCRB CDR3 length in all four CD4+ subsets. Shorter templates might be favored by PCR, yet because patient and control samples were amplified and corrected together, any such skew would affect both groups equally. At VDJ recombination sites, type 1 diabetes patients had fewer insertions and more deleted nucleotides, which implies abnormalities in thymic rearrangement. The naive, central memory and regulatory TCRB repertoires appeared to resemble one another more closely among patients than among healthy donors. Because cDNA was sequenced instead of genomic DNA, highly expressing activated cells could be over-represented, though the groups showed no difference in activation or CD3 levels.

A single peripheral blood draw of around 120 mL on average was collected from each donor into heparinised tubes. A BD FACSAria II was used to sort naive, central memory, regulatory and stem cell-like memory CD4+ T cells with a panel that included CD45RO, CCR7, CD25, CD127, CD95 and CD27. All sorted populations exceeded 95% purity. PBMCs were isolated right away by Lymphoprep density gradient centrifugation and were stained directly, without culture. So that batch effects would be minimized, each experiment stained and sorted samples in pairs, pairing one healthy donor with one patient. Details on this clone: Its recognized antigen is unknown. Base qualities are not recorded, but no much larger clone differs from it by a single base.

The entire amount of isolated RNA was reverse transcribed using the High Capacity cDNA Reverse Transcription Kit, so the sequenced TCRB transcripts were expressed ones. Naive, central memory and regulatory T cell samples underwent deep immunoSEQ sequencing, averaging around 4 million total reads per sample. After sorted cells were lysed in RLT buffer, RNA was extracted with DNase-treated RNeasy Micro or Mini kits, with the choice depending on cell number. Each cell subset was processed separately to prevent cross-contamination, with patient and healthy donor samples processed together. The immunoSEQ multiplex PCR was used to amplify TCRB sequences from cDNA, yielding 87-bp fragments that span the CDR3 region. Sequencing of the amplicons was done on the Illumina HiSeq platform. Per the authors' processing: PCR bias was computationally corrected using synthetic template baselines, reads within Hamming distance 2 were collapsed, and singletons that could not be merged were discarded. Reads were aligned against IMGT so that V, D and J genes, CDR3 length and insertions or deletions at six rearrangement sites could be assigned. Clonotype counts were normalized to sorted cell number within each subset before computing true diversity and Gini coefficients with the tcR R package. Repertoire sharing was quantified using the overlap coefficient calculated on TCRB nucleotide sequences. Entries here come from immuneACCESS through TCRdb and include only in-frame sequences with V and J called. Some clones fail to appear in such tables; in the studies checked, an unresolved V gene covers under half of the shortfall, and the cause of the remainder is unknown. The V and J calls and clone size were taken over from that table, and D and trimming were inferred from the DNA. The sample table contains hundreds of thousands of clones; only one count was recorded for 8% of them. The ten largest clones take up 0.44% of the sample.

The specimen was central memory CD4+ T cells from blood. This clonotype was sampled from a woman aged 18-35 years in good health. The chain joins TRBV4-3 to TRBJ2-7; 10 central nucleotides agree with TRBD1. The DNA is as follows: TGCGCCAGCAGCACCGGGACAGGGGCTTTCCACGAGCAGTACTTC. Translated, this is CASSTGTGAFHEQYF.